These T cell receptor beta chains were read from a single sample in a study of Graves' ophthalmopathy and Graves' hyperthyroidism. TCRdb re-derived calls from the multiplex PCR reads in MiXCR, one entry per CDR3 protein. The sample lists about 1.1 million distinct CDR3 sequences; about two fifths were seen once. The sequenced material came from peripheral blood or thyroid tissue (not recorded which). The receptors come from an adult man with Graves' hyperthyroidism. Each CDR3 is given with its conserved first and last residue. Fields, in order: CDR3 DNA, CDR3 protein, V gene, clone size, D gene, J gene. A D gene is named only where the DNA matches it firmly. The size of a clone is reported for some rows only, either as once, few or many, or as a class for expanded clones.

TGCAGTGCGCCAGGACAGGGTAGGATGACAGATACGCAGTATTTT,CSAPGQGRMTDTQYF,TRBV20-1,.,TRBD1,TRBJ2-3
TGCAGCGTGCTACTAGCGGGCAGCTCTGGGGCCAACGTCCTGACTTTC,CSVLLAGSSGANVLTF,TRBV29-1,many,TRBD2,TRBJ2-6
TGCAGTGCTAGAGATCAGGGCCTCGGAGAGACCCAGTACTTC,CSARDQGLGETQYF,TRBV20-1,few,.,TRBJ2-5
TGCGCCAGCAGCCAAGGGACAGGGGGGGTTCAGCCCCAGCATTTT,CASSQGTGGVQPQHF,TRBV4-3,.,TRBD1,TRBJ1-5
TGCAGCGTTGGTGTGCTCGGGACAGATAGCACAGATACGCAGTATTTT,CSVGVLGTDSTDTQYF,TRBV29-1,.,TRBD1,TRBJ2-3
TGCGCCAGCAGCCAAGAATGGCCAATTCGGACAGGGCTCTCCTATAATTCACCCCTCCACTTT,CASSQEWPIRTGLSYNSPLHF,TRBV4-3,few,TRBD1,TRBJ1-6
TGTGCCATCAGTGAGTCGTCAGGGGCAAATCAGCCCCAGCATTTT,CAISESSGANQPQHF,TRBV10-3,few,.,TRBJ1-5
TGCAGTGCTGGAGGGCGGGGTAGCAATCAGCCCCAGCATTTT,CSAGGRGSNQPQHF,TRBV29-1,.,.,TRBJ1-5
TGTGCCAGCAGTTCCTCCCCCTTTGACGAGCAGTACTTC,CASSSSPFDEQYF,TRBV12-3/TRBV12-4,few,.,TRBJ2-7
TGTGCCAGTCACCCCCGGGACAGGGTCCCTGAAGCTTTCTTT,CASHPRDRVPEAFF,TRBV19,many,TRBD1,TRBJ1-1
TGTGCCATCAGTGACCTCCGGTACCAAGACCCCGAGCAGTACTTC,CAISDLRYQDPEQYF,TRBV10-3,.,.,TRBJ2-7
TGTGCCAGCAGCTCCCCGGGGAGAGGAGGCTACACCTTC,CASSSPGRGGYTF,TRBV7-9,many,.,TRBJ1-2
TGTGCCACCAGTGGCCCCCGGCGGTGGGACGAGCAGTACTTC,CATSGPRRWDEQYF,TRBV24-1,.,.,TRBJ2-7
TGTGCCAGCAGTTACTCCGGGATTCATAACTATGGCTACACCTTC,CASSYSGIHNYGYTF,TRBV6-5,.,.,TRBJ1-2
TGTGCCAGTAGTCCGACAGGGGGGAGAGGCGAGCAGTGCTTC,CASSPTGGRGEQCF,TRBV19,once,TRBD1,TRBJ2-7
TGTGCCACCAGCGGGGTACAGGGCCACGAGCAGTACTTC,CATSGVQGHEQYF,TRBV19,.,.,TRBJ2-7
TGTGCCAGCAGCCAGGCTGACTTCGCTAACTATGGCTACACCTTC,CASSQADFANYGYTF,TRBV7-9,many,.,TRBJ1-2
TGTGCCAGCAGGGCCACAGAAGAGACCCAGTACTTC,CASRATEETQYF,TRBV6-5,many,.,TRBJ2-5
TGTGCCAGCAGCACTGGACAGGGGACGCCCGGGGAGCTGTTTTTT,CASSTGQGTPGELFF,TRBV7-9,.,TRBD1,TRBJ2-2
TGTGCCAGCAGCTTTAAGTCGGGACAGAGGTTGAATAATTCACCCCTCCACTTT,CASSFKSGQRLNNSPLHF,TRBV7-8,.,TRBD1,TRBJ1-6